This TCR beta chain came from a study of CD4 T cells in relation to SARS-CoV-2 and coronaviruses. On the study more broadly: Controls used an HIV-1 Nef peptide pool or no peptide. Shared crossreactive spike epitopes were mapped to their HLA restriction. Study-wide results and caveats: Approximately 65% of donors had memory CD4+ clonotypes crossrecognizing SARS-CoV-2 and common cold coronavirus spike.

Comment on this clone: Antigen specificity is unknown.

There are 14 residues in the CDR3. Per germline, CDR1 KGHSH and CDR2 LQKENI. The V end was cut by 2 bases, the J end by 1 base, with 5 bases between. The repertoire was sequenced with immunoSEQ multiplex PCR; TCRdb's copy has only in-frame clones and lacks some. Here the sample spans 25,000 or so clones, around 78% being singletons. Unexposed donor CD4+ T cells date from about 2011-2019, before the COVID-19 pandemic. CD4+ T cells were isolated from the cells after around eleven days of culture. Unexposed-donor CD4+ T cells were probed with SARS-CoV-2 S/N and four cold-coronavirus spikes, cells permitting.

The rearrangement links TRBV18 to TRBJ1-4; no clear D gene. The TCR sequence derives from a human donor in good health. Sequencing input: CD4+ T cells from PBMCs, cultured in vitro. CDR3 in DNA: TGTGCCAGCTCACCAGGGAAAACTAATGAAAAACTGTTTTTT. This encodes CASSPGKTNEKLFF.